A selection of T cell receptor beta chains follows, all from one sample in a study of metastatic and nonmetastatic thyroid tumors. TCRdb re-called the PCR reads via MiXCR. The sample has about 40,000 clones; about a sixth are singletons. What was sequenced was blood. The receptors were gathered from a female donor with papillary thyroid cancer or a benign thyroid nodule (not recorded which). Some clones in this sample may be carry-over from other donors' samples. Each CDR3 is given with its conserved first and last residue. The D gene is left open where the match is weak. Size is omitted from some rows. Given values are once, few, many or a class for expanded clones.

D: NA; size: many; V: TRBV5-6; J: TRBJ1-6; DNA: TGTGCCAGCAGCCCAGGGGAGGGTCCCGGTAATTCACCCCTCCACTTT; CDR3: CASSPGEGPGNSPLHF
D: TRBD1; size: many; V: TRBV11-2; J: TRBJ1-1; DNA: TGTGCCAGCAACCTCGTCGACAGGGAAATGAACACTGAAGCTTTCTTT; CDR3: CASNLVDREMNTEAFF
D: NA; size: NA; V: TRBV4-2; J: TRBJ2-7; DNA: TGTGCCAGCAGCCAAGACTCACCCAAATTCGACGAGCAGTACTTC; CDR3: CASSQDSPKFDEQYF
D: TRBD1; size: many; V: TRBV24-1; J: TRBJ2-2; DNA: TGTGCCACCAGTTCCCTTACAGGGGGCTATACCGGGGAGCTGTTTTTT; CDR3: CATSSLTGGYTGELFF
D: NA; size: many; V: TRBV11-2; J: TRBJ2-4; DNA: TGTGCCAGCAGCTCCAGTCCCGGGCGCATTCAGTACTTC; CDR3: CASSSSPGRIQYF
D: TRBD2; size: many; V: TRBV6-5; J: TRBJ2-1; DNA: TGTGCCAGCAGTTACGCGGGAGGTACAGGTGAGCAGTTCTTC; CDR3: CASSYAGGTGEQFF
D: TRBD1; size: many; V: TRBV27; J: TRBJ1-2; DNA: TGTGCCAGCAGTATCGGGGACAGGGGCTATGGCTACACCTTC; CDR3: CASSIGDRGYGYTF
D: NA; size: many; V: TRBV5-1; J: TRBJ2-3; DNA: TGCGCCAGCAGCTTGTTAACTTGGGTGACGACAGATACGCAGTATTTT; CDR3: CASSLLTWVTTDTQYF
D: TRBD1; size: many; V: TRBV5-1; J: TRBJ2-3; DNA: TGCGCCAGCAGCTTGCGGACAGGGGGCGCGGATACGCAGTATTTT; CDR3: CASSLRTGGADTQYF
D: NA; size: many; V: TRBV7-8; J: TRBJ2-7; DNA: TGTGCCAGCAGCTTAGGGACTGCTTCCTACGAGCAGTACTTC; CDR3: CASSLGTASYEQYF
D: NA; size: many; V: TRBV11-3; J: TRBJ2-1; DNA: TGTGCCAGCAGCTTAAGGCGGACCGGTGAGCAGTTCTTC; CDR3: CASSLRRTGEQFF
D: NA; size: once; V: TRBV5-1; J: TRBJ2-6; DNA: NA; CDR3: CATGVGAGANVPTF
D: TRBD2; size: many; V: TRBV25-1; J: TRBJ2-1; DNA: TGTGCCAGCAGTGTATCTGCTAGCGGGGGGGGAACTCATGAGCAGTTCTTC; CDR3: CASSVSASGGGTHEQFF
D: NA; size: many; V: TRBV5-6; J: TRBJ1-4; DNA: TGTGCCAGCAGCTTGTCCCCCGGGCCAAGTGAAAAACTGTTTTTT; CDR3: CASSLSPGPSEKLFF
D: NA; size: many; V: TRBV2; J: TRBJ2-3; DNA: TGTGCCAGCAGTGAAGCGAGTTGGGGGTTTAGCACAGATACGCAGTATTTT; CDR3: CASSEASWGFSTDTQYF
D: NA; size: many; V: TRBV18; J: TRBJ2-7; DNA: TGTGCCAGCTCACCACCCGGTTCCCACGAGCAGTACTTC; CDR3: CASSPPGSHEQYF
D: NA; size: NA; V: TRBV11-2; J: TRBJ2-5; DNA: TGTGCCAGCAGCTGGGGGGCGGGCCGGGCGGAGACCCAGTACTTC; CDR3: CASSWGAGRAETQYF
D: NA; size: NA; V: TRBV9; J: TRBJ2-2; DNA: TGTGCCAGCAGCGTAGCCGGTACAGGGTATGGCGGGGAGCTGCTTTTT; CDR3: CASSVAGTGYGGELLF
D: NA; size: many; V: TRBV7-2; J: TRBJ2-7; DNA: TGTGCCAGCAGCTCAAAACTCGGATCCGGGACAAACTACGAGCAGTACTTC; CDR3: CASSSKLGSGTNYEQYF
D: TRBD2; size: many; V: TRBV3-1; J: TRBJ2-1; DNA: TGTGCCAGCAGCCAAGATGGGGCGGGAGCACAGTTCTTC; CDR3: CASSQDGAGAQFF
D: TRBD1; size: medium-sized; V: TRBV30; J: TRBJ1-6; DNA: TGTGCCTGGAGTGGTGGGACAGGGGCATATTCACCCCTCCACTTT; CDR3: CAWSGGTGAYSPLHF
D: TRBD1; size: many; V: TRBV25-1; J: TRBJ1-1; DNA: TGTGCCAGCACCCCGACAGGGGGCACTGAAGCTTTCTTT; CDR3: CASTPTGGTEAFF
D: NA; size: many; V: TRBV20-1; J: TRBJ2-7; DNA: TGCAGTGCCTCCAAGGAGGGGGGCCTCTACGAGCAGTACTTC; CDR3: CSASKEGGLYEQYF
D: TRBD1; size: many; V: TRBV20-1; J: TRBJ1-4; DNA: TGCAGTGCTAGAGAGGACAGGGGGCAGAATGAAAAACTGTTTTTT; CDR3: CSAREDRGQNEKLFF
D: TRBD1; size: many; V: TRBV30; J: TRBJ1-1; DNA: TGTGCCTCGGAAAGGGACAGACTGTGGGGCACTGAAGCTTTCTTT; CDR3: CASERDRLWGTEAFF
D: TRBD1; size: many; V: TRBV28; J: TRBJ1-1; DNA: TGTGCCAGCTGGGACAGGGGGGGTGAAGCTTTCTTT; CDR3: CASWDRGGEAFF
D: TRBD1; size: many; V: TRBV5-6; J: TRBJ2-7; DNA: TGTGCCAGCAGCTACGGGACAGGGGGGTACGAGCAGTACTTC; CDR3: CASSYGTGGYEQYF
D: NA; size: many; V: TRBV11-2; J: TRBJ1-2; DNA: TGTGCCAGCAGCTTAGATCCGGGACTGCTCTATGGCTACACCTTC; CDR3: CASSLDPGLLYGYTF
D: NA; size: many; V: TRBV27; J: TRBJ1-5; DNA: TGTGCCAGCAGTTTATACGGGAGTTTTAGCCAGCCCCAGCATTTT; CDR3: CASSLYGSFSQPQHF
D: NA; size: many; V: TRBV28; J: TRBJ1-2; DNA: TGTGCCAGCAGTACCTACACTGGCTACACCTTC; CDR3: CASSTYTGYTF
D: NA; size: many; V: TRBV28; J: TRBJ1-5; DNA: TGTGCCAGCACCCGGAGGGGTATCTGGAATCAGCCCCAGCATTTT; CDR3: CASTRRGIWNQPQHF
D: NA; size: few; V: TRBV27; J: TRBJ1-5; DNA: TGTGCCAGCTCCCCTGGGATTAGTAATCAGCCCCAGCATTTT; CDR3: CASSPGISNQPQHF